The next 7 T cell receptor beta chains were all read from a single sample in a study of Ad26.COV2.S vaccination and SARS-CoV-2 variants. Treatment given: 19 received Ad26.COV2.S at low or high dose, single or two shots; roughly five received placebo; per-sample allocation not given. Collection of the samples took place on day 63 after the first injection of vaccine or placebo. TCRdb's copy holds only in-frame clones and misses some; the assay was immunoSEQ multiplex PCR. The repertoire has about 350,000 clones, approximately 86% of them found once; the top ten carry about 10%. The material was peripheral blood, obtained in a trial of Ad26.COV2.S vaccine versus placebo. Receptors were obtained from a person aged 18-65 years who received the Ad26.COV2.S COVID-19 vaccine or a placebo.

This chain links TRBV7-9 with TRBJ1-4, with 7 bases aligning to TRBD1. Germline assignment: CDR1 SEHNR and CDR2 FQNEAQ (reference sequence). The CDR3 has 15 residues. Trimming removed 5 bases from V and 8 bases from J; junction bases left unmatched: 11. The CDR3 bases are TGTGCCAGCAGCACCTCGGACAGGTACTTCGAAAAACTGTTTTTT. This gives the protein CASSTSDRYFEKLFF. Together with reference TRBV7-9 and TRBJ1-4, the CDR3 gives the full variable domain: DTGVSQNPRHKITKRGQNVTFRCDPISEHNRLYWYRQTLGQGPEFLTYFQNEAQLEKSRLLSDRFSAERPKGSFSTLEIQRTEQGDSAMYLCASSTSDRYFEKLFFGSGTQLSVL.

The chain joins TRBV6-5 to TRBJ2-6; D gene ambiguous. V was cut by 6 bases and J by 1 base, with 7 bases left in between. CDR1 is MNHEY and CDR2 is SVGAGI in the germline V gene. This CDR3 is built from 14 residues. The CDR3 loop reads CASRRQSGANVLTF. As DNA, the CDR3 is TGTGCCAGCAGAAGACAATCTGGGGCCAACGTCCTGACTTTC.

The J gene is TRBJ2-1, the V gene TRBV19; D gene ambiguous. The V end was cut by 7 bases, the J end by 9 bases, with 19 bases between. The CDR3 is 14 amino acids. Looked up from germline, CDR1 is LNHDA and CDR2 is SQIVND (reference sequence). CDR3 sequence: CASTLRRSSSEQFF. The CDR3 nucleotides read TGTGCCAGTACCCTCCGTCGCAGTAGTTCTGAGCAGTTCTTC.

The V gene is TRBV19, the J gene TRBJ2-7, with 11 positions matching TRBD2. The germline gives CDR1 LNHDA, CDR2 SQIVND (reference sequence). CDR3 length: 15 amino acids. V dropped 5 bases and J dropped 5; count of bases not matched to a gene: 8. The CDR3 loop reads CASSVTGLAVHEQYF. The CDR3 region has the DNA TGTGCCAGTAGTGTGACGGGACTAGCGGTTCACGAGCAGTACTTC.

The rearrangement joins TRBV19 to TRBJ1-1; 9 positions match TRBD1. The germline CDR1 and CDR2 sequences are LNHDA and SQIVND (reference sequence). The CDR3 extends over 13 amino acids. V shed 1 base and J 12 bases; nucleotides not matched to a gene: 6. The CDR3 region is CASSIGGQGLTFF. The CDR3 DNA follows: TGTGCCAGTAGTATAGGGGGACAGGGTTTGACTTTCTTT.

This rearrangement joins TRBV7-2 to TRBJ2-1; D is ambiguous. Germline CDR1 reads SGHTA; CDR2 reads FQGNSA. There are 17 residues in the CDR3. Trimming removed 1 base from V and 0 bases from J, with 13 bases in between. For the CDR3, the DNA is TGTGCCAGCAGCTTAGATTGGAGACTCCGCTCCTACAATGAGCAGTTCTTC. Its protein is CASSLDWRLRSYNEQFF. Based on the CDR3 plus reference TRBV7-2 and TRBJ2-1, the full variable domain is GAGVSQSPSNKVTEKGKDVELRCDPISGHTALYWYRQSLGQGLEFLIYFQGNSAPDKSGLPSDRFSAERTGGSVSTLTIQRTQQEDSAVYLCASSLDWRLRSYNEQFFGPGTRLTVL.

The rearrangement uses TRBV5-1 and TRBJ2-5; D unresolved. CDR3 length equals 15 residues. Germline CDR1 reads SGHRS; CDR2 reads YFSETQ. Between the trimmed V and J ends, which lost 0 bases and 1 base, there was a span of 10 bases. This chain's CDR3 is CASSLGDPRQETQYF. CDR3 DNA sequence: TGCGCCAGCAGCTTGGGAGACCCCCGCCAAGAGACCCAGTACTTC. Complete variable domain (other parts from reference TRBV5-1 and TRBJ2-5): KAGVTQTPRYLIKTRGQQVTLSCSPISGHRSVSWYQQTPGQGLQFLFEYFSETQRNKGNFPGRFSGRQFSNSRSEMNVSTLELGDSALYLCASSLGDPRQETQYFGPGTRLLVL.